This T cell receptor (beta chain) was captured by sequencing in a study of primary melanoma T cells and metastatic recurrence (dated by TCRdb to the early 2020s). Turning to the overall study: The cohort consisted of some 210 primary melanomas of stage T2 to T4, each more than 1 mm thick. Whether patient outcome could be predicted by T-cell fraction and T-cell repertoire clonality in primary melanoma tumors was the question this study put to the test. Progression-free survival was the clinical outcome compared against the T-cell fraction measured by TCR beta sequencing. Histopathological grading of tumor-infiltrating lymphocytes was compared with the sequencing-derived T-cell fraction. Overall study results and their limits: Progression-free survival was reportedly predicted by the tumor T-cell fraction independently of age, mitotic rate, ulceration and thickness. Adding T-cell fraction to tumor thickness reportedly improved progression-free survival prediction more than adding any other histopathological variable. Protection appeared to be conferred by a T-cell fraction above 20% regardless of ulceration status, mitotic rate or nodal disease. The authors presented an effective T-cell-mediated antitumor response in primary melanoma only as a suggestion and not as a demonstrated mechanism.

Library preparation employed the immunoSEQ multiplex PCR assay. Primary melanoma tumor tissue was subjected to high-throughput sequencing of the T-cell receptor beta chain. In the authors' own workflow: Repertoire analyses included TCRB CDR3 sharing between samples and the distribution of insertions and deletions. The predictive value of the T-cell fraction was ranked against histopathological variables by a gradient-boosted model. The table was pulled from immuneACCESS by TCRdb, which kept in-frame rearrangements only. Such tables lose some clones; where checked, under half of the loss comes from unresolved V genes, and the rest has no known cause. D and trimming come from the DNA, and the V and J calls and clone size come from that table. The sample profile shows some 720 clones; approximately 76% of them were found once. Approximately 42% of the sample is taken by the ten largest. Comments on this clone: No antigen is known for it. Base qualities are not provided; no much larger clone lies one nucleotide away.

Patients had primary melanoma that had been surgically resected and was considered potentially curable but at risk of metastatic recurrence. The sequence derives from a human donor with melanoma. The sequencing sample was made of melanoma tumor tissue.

The nucleotide sequence is TGCGCCACATCCGCGGGGGCAGGGCGGGAGACCCAGTACTTC. It translates to CATSAGAGRETQYF. The rearranged segments are TRBV10-2 and TRBJ2-5, and possibly TRBD2, on 7 matching bases. The germline ends are 20 bases apart after V is trimmed by 10 bases and J by 5 bases. The CDR3 numbers 14 residues from cysteine through phenylalanine. Left in the record is the CDR3 DNA by itself, 42 bases read in frame from the first base. CDR1 and CDR2 (WSHSY, SAAADI) derive from the germline V gene.